The clone carrying this T cell receptor (beta chain) was recorded a few times. These data belong to a study of CD8+ T cells in alopecia areata. In germline, CDR1 is SQVTM, CDR2 ANQGSEA. The CDR3 contains 14 residues. The V gene lost 8 bases and the J gene lost 2 bases, with 17 bases spanning the gap. Treatment indicated: oral pan-JAK inhibitor, 5-10 mg twice daily. Sequencing used cDNA as its template, made by extracting RNA and reverse transcribing it. Some clones are missing from TCRdb's copy, which holds only in-frame ones; the method was immunoSEQ multiplex PCR. The table shows fewer than 250,000 clones, with 35% to 40% occurring only once.

The J gene is TRBJ2-3, the V gene TRBV29-1, with TRBD1 as a possible D gene (5 bases). This sequence was found in a human donor with alopecia areata. The sample here was CD4+ T cells sorted from blood, taken at approximately week 30, from a patient treated with tofacitinib. In DNA, the CDR3 is TGCAGCTCCAGACAGTCATCAGTCACAGATACGCAGTATTTT. This encodes CSSRQSSVTDTQYF.